A single sample is the source of the 15 T cell receptor beta chains below, sequenced in a study of T cell clusters in autoimmune cytopenias. TRB was amplified by touch-down multiplex PCR, primer pools A and B combined. No DNA is given; TCRdb re-called the multiplex PCR reads and lists each CDR3 protein once. Reported are several thousand distinct CDR3 sequences; the ten largest clones contain about 30%. TRB amplification used approximately 250 ng of peripheral blood genomic DNA. Separately, the same data were catalogued under a study of T cell repertoires in aging, cancer and after chemotherapy.

What was sequenced was peripheral blood. The receptors derive from a human donor in good health.

V and J are TRBV6-5 and TRBJ2-7; the TCRdb call, TRBD1, lacks DNA for checking. This CDR3 has 12 residues. Germline V gives CDR1 MNHEY, CDR2 SVGAGI. CDR3 region: CASRRTGGEQYF.

The chain recombines TRBV19 with TRBJ2-6. CDR1 LNHDA and CDR2 SQIVND come from the germline V gene (reference sequence). The CDR3 has 14 amino acids. CDR3 protein: CASSWNVGGNVLTF.

This sequence joins TRBV5-4 and TRBJ1-1; the TCRdb D gene call, TRBD1, has no DNA to confirm it. From germline, CDR1 is SGHNT and CDR2 YYREEE (reference sequence). This CDR3 is 15 amino acids long. The CDR3 loop reads CASSLASQGRTEAFF.

This chain links TRBV5-6 with TRBJ2-7; TCRdb calls TRBD1, which cannot be checked without DNA. Germline V gene data show CDR1 as SGHDT and CDR2 as YYEEEE. This CDR3 is 14 amino acids long. The CDR3 here is CASSPLGRVYEQYF.

According to its frequency, this clonotype is medium-sized. The chain employs TRBV6-5 and TRBJ2-1; TCRdb proposes TRBD2, but this gene call is untestable without DNA. Germline loops: CDR1 MNHEY, CDR2 SVGAGI. The CDR3 runs to 15 residues. CDR3 sequence reads: CASSSVGLPLDEQFF.

The chain joins TRBV6-1 to TRBJ1-3; TCRdb proposes TRBD1, but this gene call is untestable without DNA. The CDR3 consists of 16 residues. The germline CDR1 and CDR2 sequences are MNHNS and SASEGT. CDR3 in amino acids: CASSFYTGTSGNTIYF.

This sequence joins TRBV28 and TRBJ2-3; TCRdb reports TRBD1, a call that lacks DNA to check it against. Looked up from germline, CDR1 is MDHEN and CDR2 is SYDVKM. This CDR3 has 15 residues. The CDR3 is CASSSQTRGADTQYF.

The genes are TRBV27 and TRBJ2-7; TCRdb's D gene call, TRBD2, goes unchecked for lack of DNA. The germline V gene has CDR1 MNHEY and CDR2 SMNVEV (reference sequence). CDR3 length: 15 amino acids. The CDR3 reads CASSPPASGRYEQYF.

CDR3 in amino acids: CASSPVRDETQYF. The rearrangement links TRBV18 to TRBJ2-5. The CDR3 runs 13 residues. CDR1 and CDR2 from the germline V gene are KGHSH and LQKENI.

The rearrangement links TRBV6-5 to TRBJ1-1. Germline CDR1 and CDR2: MNHEY and SVGAGI. The CDR3 totals 13 residues. The CDR3: CASCEGGRTEAFF.

V is TRBV6-1 and J is TRBJ2-1; no DNA is available, so the TRBD2 call from TCRdb remains unchecked. CDR3 length equals 16 residues. Germline lookup yields CDR1 MNHNS and CDR2 SASEGT. The CDR3 region is CASSNGPRSSYNEQFF.

This CDR3 is CASSRQAPSSTDTQYF. The V call is TRBV18, the J call TRBJ2-3; TCRdb proposes TRBD2, but this gene call is untestable without DNA. The CDR3 totals 16 residues. The germline V gene has CDR1 KGHSH and CDR2 LQKENI.

The chain uses TRBV18 and TRBJ1-3; TCRdb indicates TRBD1, and absent DNA this call remains unverified. The CDR3 totals 16 residues. Germline CDR1 reads KGHSH; CDR2 reads LQKENI. The CDR3 sequence: CASSQLGQGDGNTIYF.

The V call is TRBV12-3 or TRBV12-4, the J call TRBJ1-6; TCRdb reports TRBD1, a call that lacks DNA to check it against. CDR3 size: 14 residues. This CDR3 reads CASAVTGADSPLHF.

This clonotype is medium-sized (0.01 to 0.1%) by frequency. The V call is TRBV5-5, the J call TRBJ2-3. This CDR3 comprises 13 residues. CDR1 and CDR2 (germline): SGHKS, YYEKEE (reference sequence). CDR3 in amino acids: CASSLITTDTQYF.